This T cell receptor (beta chain) stems from a study of technical replicates of blood from a handful of donors. V was cut by 4 bases and J by 7 bases, with 8 bases left in between. CDR3 length: 13 residues. Germline CDR1 and CDR2: SNHLY and FYNNEI. Some clones are missing from TCRdb's copy, which holds only in-frame ones; the method was immunoSEQ multiplex PCR. The top ten hold less than 0.3% of the sample, which has under 85,000 clones, 93% seen once. This receptor was obtained from a human donor in good health. The chain uses TRBV2 and TRBJ1-6; the D is unclear. Material: T cells isolated from PBMCs. This CDR3 reads CASSGKENSPLHF. The CDR3 nucleotides are TGTGCCAGCAGTGGGAAGGAGAATTCACCCCTCCACTTT.